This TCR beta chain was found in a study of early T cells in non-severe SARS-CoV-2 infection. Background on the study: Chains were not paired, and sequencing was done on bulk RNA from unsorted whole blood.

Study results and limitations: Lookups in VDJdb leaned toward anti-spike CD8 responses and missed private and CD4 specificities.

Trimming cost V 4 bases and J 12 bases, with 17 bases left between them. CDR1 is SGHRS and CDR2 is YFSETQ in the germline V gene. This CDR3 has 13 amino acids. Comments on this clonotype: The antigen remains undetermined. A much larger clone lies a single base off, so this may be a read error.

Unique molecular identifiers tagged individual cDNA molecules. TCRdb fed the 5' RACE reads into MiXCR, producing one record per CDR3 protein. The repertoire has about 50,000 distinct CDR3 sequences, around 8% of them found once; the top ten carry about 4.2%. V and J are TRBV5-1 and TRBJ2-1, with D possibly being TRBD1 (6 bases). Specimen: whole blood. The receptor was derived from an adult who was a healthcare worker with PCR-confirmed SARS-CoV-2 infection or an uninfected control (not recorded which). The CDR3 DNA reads TGCGCCAGCAGCCAAACAGGGTACGATGGGCAGTTCTTC. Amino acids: CASSQTGYDGQFF. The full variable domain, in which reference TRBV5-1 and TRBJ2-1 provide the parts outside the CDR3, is KAGVTQTPRYLIKTRGQQVTLSCSPISGHRSVSWYQQTPGQGLQFLFEYFSETQRNKGNFPGRFSGRQFSNSRSEMNVSTLELGDSALYLCASSQTGYDGQFFGPGTRLTVL.